This TCR beta chain was identified in a study of blood T cell repertoires in COVID-19 (TCRdb year 2020). Study-level background: The collaborator samples originated in the United States, Italy and Spain and spanned the acute and convalescent phases of COVID-19. Nearly every sample came with metadata listing a de-identified subject ID, COVID-19 status, age in years and sex. The prospective study material was composed of cDNA or gDNA derived from T cells, B-cell-depleted T cells, or PBMCs. The repertoires were made available in a free public database intended to serve as a resource for research on the immune response to SARS-CoV-2. Where HLA class I and class II types were available, the types were taken from metadata supplied by the sample provider, not from assay-based typing. Samples were obtained from the ongoing ImmuneRACE study (first 160 participants) and from about 1,300 subjects provided by 6 global collaborators. The dataset comprised deeply sampled blood TCRbeta repertoires from subjects exposed to, actively infected with, or recovered from COVID-19. Findings and caveats that apply to the study as a whole: The amount of clinical and demographic metadata varied by source and participant and was provided uncurated.

TCRbeta CDR3 regions were amplified from genomic DNA by means of the immunoSEQ Assay, a bias-controlled multiplex PCR. As for the authors' bioinformatics: The number of nucleated cells in each sample was estimated by amplification of reference gene primers within the assay. Sequence reads were collapsed and filtered to measure the absolute abundance of every unique TCRbeta CDR3 rearrangement. Productive Simpson clonality was computed per sample as the square root of Simpson's diversity index over productive rearrangements. What TCRdb holds here is the immuneACCESS table cut down to in-frame rearrangements. Part of the clones is not present; checked against another copy, under half of the missing clones reflect an unresolved V gene, and the others are unexplained. The DNA gave D and trimming, while V, J and clone size come from that table. For this sample there are around 430,000 clones; about 91% appear just once. Roughly an eighth of the sample belongs to the ten largest clones.

One collaborating source in Seattle enrolled patients during active infection and followed them longitudinally through the course of disease. Each collaborating institution followed its own protocols to collect whole blood in K2EDTA tubes. Collaborator samples were shipped for TCRbeta analysis as frozen whole blood, isolated PBMCs, or DNA extracted from either sample type. The CDR3, from cysteine to phenylalanine, totals 16 residues. The read is trimmed to its CDR3 DNA, 48 bases read in frame from base 1. V has 2 bases trimmed and J has 2 bases trimmed; junction bases matching no gene number 3. Based on the germline V gene (reference sequence), the CDR1 and CDR2 sequences are WNHNN and SYGVQD. On this clone: The antigen this receptor binds is unknown. No quality values exist for individual bases; no much larger clone is one base distant.

The chain employs TRBV10-1 and TRBJ2-7, and TRBD2 matches 13 of the central bases. The sequenced sample consisted of peripheral blood. The clonotype was recovered from a woman between 45 and 60 years old with COVID-19, enrolled during active disease. At the DNA level, the sequence is TGCGCCAGCAGTGAGCCGGGACTAGCGGGGACCTACGAGCAGTACTTC. This sequence encodes CASSEPGLAGTYEQYF.